Listed here are 32 T cell receptor beta chains from one sample, sequenced in a study of cytomegalovirus exposure and HLA in healthy donors. The study ran its PCR with 60 Vbeta and 13 Jbeta primers. Clones were read by immunoSEQ multiplex PCR, and TCRdb kept only the in-frame ones, dropping some. The table shows under 200,000 clones, with roughly 80% occurring only once. The sample consisted of PBMCs. The receptors come from a man younger than 40 in good health and CMV-seronegative.

V is TRBV18 and J is TRBJ1-5, with TRBD1 matching over 9 bases. Germline trimming cut 3 bases from V and 1 base from J; bases unmatched to any gene: 16. The CDR3 contains 20 residues. Germline CDR1 reads KGHSH; CDR2 reads LQKENI. CDR3 protein: CASSPFPKTGTGMSNQPQHF. The CDR3 DNA follows: TGTGCCAGCTCACCGTTTCCAAAGACCGGGACAGGGATGAGCAATCAGCCCCAGCATTTT.

This sequence joins TRBV19 and TRBJ1-3; D remains unclear. V was cut by 5 bases and J by 10 bases, with 12 bases left in between. This CDR3 is built from 12 residues. Per germline, CDR1 LNHDA and CDR2 SQIVND (reference sequence). CDR3 in amino acids: CASSGRMRTIYF. The CDR3 DNA is TGTGCCAGTAGTGGCAGAATGAGGACCATATATTTT.

The chain couples TRBV5-1 to TRBJ2-7; D perhaps matches TRBD1 (6 bases). The CDR3 covers 15 residues. Germline CDR1 and CDR2: SGHRS and YFSETQ. V lost 3 bases, J lost 7 bases, and 20 bases lay in between. The CDR3 region has the DNA TGCGCCAGCAGCTCAAACAGGGAAGGATTGTGGGAGCAGTACTTC. Its protein product is CASSSNREGLWEQYF.

CDR3 residues: CASRLYRDGTYEQYF. The CDR3 coding sequence is TGTGCCAGCAGATTGTACAGGGATGGAACGTACGAGCAGTACTTC. The chain uses TRBV6-5 and TRBJ2-7; tentatively, D is TRBD1 (6 bases). V was pared by 6 bases and J by 4 bases, with 19 bases between. Looked up from germline, CDR1 is MNHEY and CDR2 is SVGAGI. The CDR3 is made up of 15 amino acids.

The rearrangement uses TRBV6-5 and TRBJ2-2, with D perhaps TRBD1 (6 bases). Trimming cost V 5 bases and J 7 bases, with 11 bases left between them. The CDR3 length is 13 residues. CDR1 is MNHEY, CDR2 SVGAGI, per germline. This chain's CDR3 is CASSVTGIGELFF. In nucleotides, the CDR3 is TGTGCCAGCAGTGTAACAGGGATCGGGGAGCTGTTTTTT.

The chain links TRBV19 to TRBJ2-7, with TRBD2 matching 10 bases. The CDR3 is made up of 17 amino acids. The V segment lost 1 base and the J segment 7 bases; nucleotides outside the gene matches: 13. Germline V gene data show CDR1 as LNHDA and CDR2 as SQIVND (reference sequence). The CDR3, as DNA: TGTGCCAGTAGTATAGTACCCAACCTAGCGGGAGCTCAAGAGCAGTACTTC. This sequence encodes CASSIVPNLAGAQEQYF.

This chain joins TRBV29-1 and TRBJ1-1, with D maybe TRBD1 (5 bases). V was trimmed by 4 bases and J by 2 bases, leaving 8 bases between them. Germline V gene lookup returns CDR1 SQVTM and CDR2 ANQGSEA. The CDR3 runs 12 residues. For the CDR3, the DNA is TGCAGCGTTGGGGGGGGTAACACTGAAGCTTTCTTT. Protein: CSVGGGNTEAFF.

The gene calls are TRBV2 and TRBJ2-3; D not certain. V dropped 4 bases and J dropped 5 bases, with 7 bases sitting between them. The CDR3 sequence is 12 residues long. In germline, CDR1 is SNHLY, CDR2 FYNNEI. CDR3 DNA: TGTGCCAGCAGTGGATTCGGAGATACGCAGTATTTT. It specifies CASSGFGDTQYF.

V gene TRBV7-2 combines with J gene TRBJ2-7; D not resolved. Germline CDR1 and CDR2: SGHTA and FQGNSA. V was pared by 5 bases and J by 4 bases, with 12 bases between. The length of the CDR3 is 13 residues. For the CDR3, the DNA is TGTGCCAGCAGCCACTCAATCGGGTACGAGCAGTACTTC. It translates to CASSHSIGYEQYF.

This chain joins TRBV7-9 and TRBJ1-4, with unresolved D. Trimming left V 4 bases short and J 6 bases short, with 18 bases between. This CDR3 comprises 16 residues. The germline V gene has CDR1 SEHNR and CDR2 FQNEAQ (reference sequence). CDR3 in DNA: TGTGCCAGCAGCTCGGTCGCGACACAGTTAGATGAAAAACTGTTTTTT. Translation: CASSSVATQLDEKLFF.

This chain links TRBV19 with TRBJ2-7, with TRBD1 identical over 10 bases. V was clipped by 6 bases and J by 5 bases; unmatched bases: 4. CDR1 and CDR2 from the germline V gene are LNHDA and SQIVND (reference sequence). The CDR3 is 13 residues long. This CDR3 is CASRVTGGHEQYF. Written as DNA, the CDR3 is TGTGCCAGTAGGGTGACAGGGGGCCACGAGCAGTACTTC.

The chain recombines TRBV19 with TRBJ1-2; D possibly corresponds to TRBD1 (5 bases). Trimming took 3 bases from V and 4 from J, leaving 12 bases between them. The CDR3 runs to 14 residues. Germline CDR1 LNHDA, CDR2 SQIVND (reference sequence). The CDR3 bases are TGTGCCAGTAGTATCGACAGCGAACTCTATGGCTACACCTTC. Protein: CASSIDSELYGYTF.

This clone has just a few counts. The V gene is TRBV7-9, the J gene TRBJ2-2; tentatively, D is TRBD1 (6 bases). The V gene lost 9 bases and the J gene lost 2 bases, with 13 bases spanning the gap. Germline V gene lookup returns CDR1 SEHNR and CDR2 FQNEAQ (reference sequence). There are 14 residues in the CDR3. DNA for the CDR3: TGTGCCAGACAGGGCCCGGGAAACACCGGGGAGCTGTTTTTT. This codes for CARQGPGNTGELFF.

This sequence joins TRBV7-3 and TRBJ1-1; TRBD1 matches at 10 bases. CDR1 and CDR2 (germline): SGHTA, FQGTGA. CDR3 length equals 14 residues. The V and J ends lost 4 bases and 8 bases, in that order; junction bases with no gene match: 7. CDR3 protein: CASSSGQGTSEAFF. Written as DNA, the CDR3 is TGTGCCAGCAGCTCGGGACAGGGGACATCCGAAGCTTTCTTT.

The chain carries TRBV27 and TRBJ2-1; 11 nucleotides line up with TRBD2. CDR3 length: 17 amino acids. Per the germline V gene, CDR1 is MNHEY and CDR2 is SMNVEV (reference sequence). The junction had 13 bases not matched to a gene; V was cut back by 6 bases and J by 6 bases. CDR3: CASRTCCRLAGINEQFF. CDR3 coding DNA: TGTGCCAGCAGAACTTGCTGCAGACTAGCGGGGATCAATGAGCAGTTCTTC.

The chain couples TRBV30 to TRBJ1-2; 12 positions agree with TRBD1. The CDR3 extends over 14 amino acids. Trimming took 0 bases from V and 8 from J; bases not matched to a gene: 4. The germline gives CDR1 GTSNPN, CDR2 SVGIG (reference sequence). Written as DNA, the CDR3 is TGTGCCTGGAGTGTATCCGGGACAGGGGGCGGCTACACCTTC. Translating it yields CAWSVSGTGGGYTF.

The chain carries TRBV30 and TRBJ1-5; 7 positions match TRBD1. The CDR3 contains 14 residues. With 2 bases clipped from V and 6 bases from J, the junction kept 7 bases outside the gene matches. Per the germline V gene, CDR1 is GTSNPN and CDR2 is SVGIG (reference sequence). For the CDR3, the DNA is TGTGCCTGGAGTCCACAGGGGTTAGCTCAGCCCCAGCATTTT. Translation: CAWSPQGLAQPQHF.

This chain links TRBV4-1 with TRBJ2-7, with D possibly matching TRBD1 (6 bases). The CDR3 length is 16 residues. Per the germline V gene, CDR1 is MGHRA and CDR2 is YSYEKL. With 1 base removed from V and 3 bases from J, the gap between germline ends came to 16 bases. Here the CDR3 DNA reads TGCGCCAGCAGCCAAGTCGCGACAGGAGGAGGCTACGAGCAGTACTTC. Translating gives CASSQVATGGGYEQYF.

The chain combines TRBV29-1 with TRBJ1-3; D perhaps matches TRBD1 (6 bases). The V gene lost 5 bases and the J gene lost 2 bases, with 7 bases spanning the gap. Looked up from germline, CDR1 is SQVTM and CDR2 is ANQGSEA. CDR3 length equals 12 residues. The CDR3 DNA follows: TGCAGCGTTTCAGGGGCTGGAAACACCATATATTTT. Translating it yields CSVSGAGNTIYF.

The CDR3 is CASSIWLSEAGGSTDTQYF. CDR3 bases: TGTGCCAGTAGTATATGGTTGTCGGAAGCGGGGGGGAGCACAGATACGCAGTATTTT. The V and J genes are TRBV19 and TRBJ2-3; TRBD2 matches 10 bases. The CDR3 is 19 amino acids. Unmatched junction bases numbered 11, after V lost 2 bases and J lost 0 bases. From germline, CDR1 is LNHDA and CDR2 SQIVND (reference sequence). The full variable domain, rest sourced from reference TRBV19 and TRBJ2-3, is DGGITQSPKYLFRKEGQNVTLSCEQNLNHDAMYWYRQDPGQGLRLIYYSQIVNDFQKGDIAEGYSVSREKKESFPLTVTSAQKNPTAFYLCASSIWLSEAGGSTDTQYFGPGTRLTVL.

The rearrangement links TRBV18 to TRBJ1-1; 9 bases are a match to TRBD1. Losses at the gene ends were 2 bases for V and 3 bases for J; bases not matched to a gene: 4. Germline V CDR1 and CDR2: KGHSH, LQKENI. The CDR3 is made up of 15 amino acids. For the CDR3, the DNA is TGTGCCAGCTCACCAGCCTGGACAGGGGACACTGAAGCTTTCTTT. This sequence encodes CASSPAWTGDTEAFF.

The V call is TRBV7-6, the J call TRBJ1-1; D is perhaps TRBD1 (5 bases). Germline lookup yields CDR1 SGHVS and CDR2 FNYEAQ. The CDR3 has 14 residues. The V and J ends lost 0 bases and 4 bases respectively, with 9 bases between them. The CDR3 sequence is CASSLAPQGTEAFF. CDR3 nucleotides: TGTGCCAGCAGCTTAGCGCCTCAGGGCACTGAAGCTTTCTTT. The complete variable domain, with remaining parts taken from reference TRBV7-6 and TRBJ1-1, reads GAGVSQSPRYKVTKRGQDVALRCDPISGHVSLYWYRQALGQGPEFLTYFNYEAQQDKSGLPNDRFSAERPEGSISTLTIQRTEQRDSAMYRCASSLAPQGTEAFFGQGTRLTVV.

The chain links TRBV10-3 to TRBJ1-5, with D tentatively TRBD1 (5 bases). V was trimmed by 7 bases and J by 6 bases, leaving 13 bases between them. The length of the CDR3 is 13 residues. Looked up from germline, CDR1 is ENHRY and CDR2 is SYGVKD. The CDR3 spells CAITEGQGQPQHF. Here the CDR3 DNA reads TGTGCCATCACCGAAGGGCAGGGTCAGCCCCAGCATTTT.

The table lists this clone with a count of one. Different DNA sequences within this sample yield the same CDR3. The chain couples TRBV4-2 to TRBJ1-1; D is ambiguous. CDR1 is LGHNA, CDR2 YNFKEQ, per germline. V was trimmed by 4 bases and J by 6 bases, leaving 18 bases between them. CDR3 length equals 15 residues. The CDR3, as DNA: TGTGCCAGCAGCCTCCTAGGGATGGGGAGGTCTGAAGCTTTCTTT. Protein sequence: CASSLLGMGRSEAFF.

The chain couples TRBV7-6 to TRBJ2-7, with D maybe TRBD1 (6 bases). The CDR3 length is 14 residues. The V gene lost 5 bases and the J gene lost 1 base, with 12 bases spanning the gap. The germline V gene has CDR1 SGHVS and CDR2 FNYEAQ. This chain's CDR3 is CASSDHRVSYEQYF. DNA for the CDR3: TGTGCCAGCAGCGACCACAGGGTTTCCTACGAGCAGTACTTC.

The table lists this clone with a few counts. The same CDR3 can be traced to other DNA sequences in this sample. V is TRBV7-9 and J is TRBJ1-2; 12 bases fit TRBD1. The CDR3 covers 15 residues. J lost 5 bases, V lost 5 bases, and 6 bases had no gene match. Germline loops: CDR1 SEHNR, CDR2 FQNEAQ (reference sequence). The DNA of the CDR3 is TGTGCCAGCAGCCCGGGACAGGGGGCCCGATATGGCTACACCTTC. This encodes CASSPGQGARYGYTF.

This chain uses TRBV18 with TRBJ1-1; tentatively, D is TRBD1 (5 bases). CDR1 and CDR2 (germline): KGHSH, LQKENI. V lost 6 bases and J 11 bases, leaving 19 bases between the germline ends. The CDR3 covers 13 residues. This CDR3 is CASSETDLALAFF. The CDR3 DNA sequence: TGTGCCAGCTCCGAGACAGACCTCGCATTGGCTTTCTTT.

This sequence joins TRBV5-1 and TRBJ2-7; the match to TRBD1 covers 8 bases. J was trimmed by 3 bases and V by 1 base; bases with no gene match: 6. There are 15 residues in the CDR3. In germline, CDR1 is SGHRS, CDR2 YFSETQ. The CDR3 nucleotides read TGCGCCAGCAGCTTGTTCAGGGGGCCTTTCTACGAGCAGTACTTC. This codes for CASSLFRGPFYEQYF.

Here the CDR3 reads CASRNPGEAKNIQYF. CDR3 in DNA: TGTGCCAGCAGAAATCCGGGGGAAGCCAAAAACATTCAGTACTTC. The J gene is TRBJ2-4, the V gene TRBV2; D is perhaps TRBD2 (6 bases). The V gene's germline CDR1 is SNHLY and CDR2 FYNNEI. The length of the CDR3 is 15 residues. Trimming cost V 6 bases and J 0 bases, with 12 bases left between them.

The gene calls are TRBV7-9 and TRBJ2-3; D gene ambiguous. The CDR3 extends over 15 amino acids. Between the trimmed V and J ends, which lost 2 bases and 2 bases, there was a span of 11 bases. Germline V CDR1 and CDR2: SEHNR, FQNEAQ (reference sequence). In DNA, the CDR3 is TGTGCCAGCAGCTTAATTACCGGGTACACAGATACGCAGTATTTT. Translated, it gives CASSLITGYTDTQYF.

This clone has a handful of counts. The chain is built from TRBV5-1 and TRBJ2-2, with no clear D. This CDR3 contains 14 residues. Germline V gene data show CDR1 as SGHRS and CDR2 as YFSETQ. Trimming shortened V by 5 bases and J by 4 bases, and 12 bases separated the two germline ends. The CDR3 nucleotides read TGCGCCAGCAGAAAATCTGTAGCCACCGGGGAGCTGTTTTTT. It translates to CASRKSVATGELFF.

The J gene is TRBJ1-1, the V gene TRBV9; unclear D gene. CDR3 length: 14 amino acids. With 2 bases removed from V and 4 bases from J, the gap between germline ends came to 12 bases. CDR1 is SGDLS and CDR2 is YYNGEE in the germline V gene. CDR3 in amino acids: CASSVTSSGTEAFF. DNA of the CDR3: TGTGCCAGCAGCGTCACCTCATCGGGCACTGAAGCTTTCTTT.